The 25 T cell receptor beta chains below all came from one sample that was sequenced in a study of blood T cell repertoires in COVID-19. Libraries were prepared by immunoSEQ multiplex PCR; TCRdb keeps only in-frame clonotypes and omits some of them. The sample lists fewer than 250,000 clones, approximately 86% occurring once. The sample consisted of peripheral blood. These receptors were collected from a man aged 35 to 55 with acute or convalescent COVID-19.

The chain uses TRBV20-1 and TRBJ1-5; 7 bases are a match to TRBD1. After removal of 3 bases from V and 3 bases from J, the junction contained 8 bases not matched to a gene. The CDR3 covers 15 residues. Germline CDR1 DFQATT, CDR2 SNEGSKA (reference sequence). CDR3 sequence: CSASMGQGVNQPQHF. CDR3 in DNA: TGCAGTGCTAGTATGGGCCAGGGGGTCAATCAGCCCCAGCATTTT.

The V and J genes are TRBV9 and TRBJ1-1; 7 bases map to TRBD1. This CDR3 has 16 amino acids. Germline V lookup: CDR1 SGDLS, CDR2 YYNGEE. J lost 3 bases, V lost 3 bases, and 11 bases had no gene match. This chain's CDR3 is CASSDRPDRVHTEAFF. Written as DNA, the CDR3 is TGTGCCAGCAGCGACCGACCCGACAGGGTGCACACTGAAGCTTTCTTT.

This chain connects TRBV24-1 to TRBJ2-3, with D possibly matching TRBD1 (6 bases). Deletions cut 6 bases from V and 5 bases from J, with 14 bases between. CDR1 KGHDR and CDR2 SFDVKD come from the germline V gene. There are 14 residues in the CDR3. CDR3 sequence: CATSPTGYIDTQYF. CDR3 in DNA: TGTGCCACCAGTCCCACAGGGTATATAGATACGCAGTATTTT.

The chain is built from TRBV5-1 and TRBJ2-7, with TRBD1 matching over 9 bases. Trimming cost V 0 bases and J 2 bases; bases outside gene matches: 6. The CDR3 runs 16 residues. Germline values: CDR1 SGHRS, CDR2 YFSETQ. The DNA of the CDR3 is TGCGCCAGCAGCTTGGAGTCCGGGACAGGGACCTACGAGCAGTACTTC. As protein: CASSLESGTGTYEQYF. The variable domain in full, with the rest retrieved from reference TRBV5-1 and TRBJ2-7, is KAGVTQTPRYLIKTRGQQVTLSCSPISGHRSVSWYQQTPGQGLQFLFEYFSETQRNKGNFPGRFSGRQFSNSRSEMNVSTLELGDSALYLCASSLESGTGTYEQYFGPGTRLTVT.

V gene TRBV3-1 (or the pseudogene TRBV3-2) combines with J gene TRBJ1-5, with a possible D match to TRBD1 (6 bases). The V and J ends lost 5 bases and 6 bases respectively, with 11 bases between them. Germline V gives CDR1 LGHDT, CDR2 YNNKEL (reference sequence). The length of the CDR3 is 13 residues. CDR3 DNA sequence: TGTGCCAGCAGCTTGGGGGCTGTTCAGCCCCAGCATTTT. This codes for CASSLGAVQPQHF.

About this clone itself: The sample carries other DNA sequences with the same CDR3. The V call is TRBV7-2, the J call TRBJ2-1; no definite D call. CDR3 length: 12 residues. Between the trimmed V and J ends, which lost 2 bases and 7 bases, there was a span of 6 bases. Germline V gene lookup returns CDR1 SGHTA and CDR2 FQGNSA. As DNA, the CDR3 is TGTGCCAGCAGCTTAACGCGGAATGAGCAGTTCTTC. Amino acid sequence: CASSLTRNEQFF. Full variable domain (missing parts from reference TRBV7-2 and TRBJ2-1): GAGVSQSPSNKVTEKGKDVELRCDPISGHTALYWYRQSLGQGLEFLIYFQGNSAPDKSGLPSDRFSAERTGGSVSTLTIQRTQQEDSAVYLCASSLTRNEQFFGPGTRLTVL.

The chain has TRBV11-3 and TRBJ2-3, with TRBD1 as a possible D gene (5 bases). Germline CDR1 reads SGHNT; CDR2 reads YENEEA. The CDR3 is made up of 14 amino acids. Trimming took off 5 bases at V and 5 bases at J, with 14 bases between the two ends. The CDR3 DNA reads as TGTGCCAGCAGCCATAGGGGTAGGCAAGATACGCAGTATTTT. Residues: CASSHRGRQDTQYF. Full variable domain (remainder filled in from reference TRBV11-3 and TRBJ2-3): EAGVVQSPRYKIIEKKQPVAFWCNPISGHNTLYWYLQNLGQGPELLIRYENEEAVDDSQLPKDRFSAERLKGVDSTLKIQPAELGDSAVYLCASSHRGRQDTQYFGPGTRLTVL.

The chain uses TRBV7-9 and TRBJ1-4, with unresolved D. The CDR3 runs 16 residues. Germline V gives CDR1 SEHNR, CDR2 FQNEAQ (reference sequence). V shed 2 bases and J shed 0 bases, with 10 bases lying between them. CDR3 coding DNA: TGTGCCAGCAGCTTATCCGGCGGAGCAACTAATGAAAAACTGTTTTTT. Protein sequence: CASSLSGGATNEKLFF.

The rearrangement uses TRBV6-1 and TRBJ2-7; 10 bases agree with TRBD1. The CDR3 loop spans 15 amino acids. V lost 3 bases, J lost 9 bases, and 11 bases stayed unmatched. Per the germline V gene, CDR1 is MNHNS and CDR2 is SASEGT. The DNA for the CDR3 is TGTGCCAGCAGTGACCGGGACAGGGGATCTTGGGGGCAGTACTTC. This encodes CASSDRDRGSWGQYF.

V and J are TRBV27 and TRBJ2-7; D is unclear. CDR3 length equals 11 residues. Germline-derived CDR1 and CDR2 are MNHEY and SMNVEV (reference sequence). V dropped 4 bases and J dropped 5 bases, with 6 bases sitting between them. CDR3 residues: CASSSGHEQYF. The CDR3 DNA is TGTGCCAGCAGTTCAGGCCACGAGCAGTACTTC.

The gene calls are TRBV21-1 and TRBJ1-4. TRBV21-1 represents a pseudogene. The CDR3 runs 15 residues. CDR3 in DNA: TGTGCCAGCAGCAAAGCGGGGGGAAATTATGAAAAACTGTTTTTT. Translation: CASSKAGGNYEKLFF.

This chain connects TRBV11-2 to TRBJ2-2; the D gene is possibly TRBD1 (6 bases). This CDR3 contains 15 residues. Germline loops: CDR1 SGHAT, CDR2 FQNNGV. V shed 7 bases and J shed 1 base, with 13 bases lying between them. In DNA form, the CDR3 reads TGTGCCAGCACCCTAATACAGGGGAACACCGGGGAGCTGTTTTTT. Translation: CASTLIQGNTGELFF.

This clone was counted between two and nine times. The V call is TRBV28, the J call TRBJ1-6; D remains ambiguous. V lost 5 bases to trimming and J lost 4 bases, with 12 bases between them. CDR1 and CDR2 from the germline V gene are MDHEN and SYDVKM. This CDR3 spans 15 amino acids. Written as DNA, the CDR3 is TGTGCCAGCAGTCCCCTCGAGAGTTATAATTCACCCCTCCACTTT. This translates into CASSPLESYNSPLHF.

This clone was seen only once. The chain joins TRBV29-1 to TRBJ2-3; TRBD2 aligns across 7 bases. This CDR3 spans 13 amino acids. With V trimmed by 4 bases and J by 3 bases, 4 bases remained unmatched. Germline assignment: CDR1 SQVTM and CDR2 ANQGSEA. This chain's CDR3 is CSVVTGGTDTQYF. CDR3 in DNA: TGCAGCGTTGTTACGGGGGGTACAGATACGCAGTATTTT.

The genes are TRBV15 and TRBJ2-1; 8 bases are shared with TRBD1. The CDR3 extends over 18 amino acids. The V gene end was trimmed by 2 bases and the J gene end by 7 bases; junction bases not matched to a gene: 16. Germline-derived CDR1 and CDR2 are LNHNV and YYDKDF (reference sequence). The CDR3 nucleotides are TGTGCCACCAGCAGACTAAAGGTACGGCAGGGGGCTGGAAATGAGCAGTTCTTC. Translation: CATSRLKVRQGAGNEQFF.

This clone was observed once. This chain joins TRBV13 and TRBJ2-5; D gene uncertain. CDR1 is PRHDT and CDR2 is FYEKMQ in the germline V gene (reference sequence). Trimming shortened V by 3 bases and J by 5 bases, and 10 bases separated the two germline ends. The CDR3 spans 13 residues. Here the CDR3 reads CASSFFSRETQYF. CDR3 bases: TGTGCCAGCAGCTTCTTCTCCAGGGAGACCCAGTACTTC.

This chain joins TRBV23-1 and TRBJ2-2, with TRBD1 as a possible D gene (6 bases). TRBV23-1 is identified as an open reading frame with a role that is uncertain. V lost 4 bases to trimming and J lost 4 bases, with 10 bases between them. The CDR3 covers 14 residues. CDR3 DNA sequence: TGCGCCAGCAGTCCGGGACAAAGCACCGGGGAGCTGTTTTTT. It translates to CASSPGQSTGELFF.

V and J are TRBV28 and TRBJ2-7, with D possibly matching TRBD2 (6 bases). Trimming pared 11 bases from V and 4 bases from J, leaving 15 bases between. The CDR3 contains 12 residues. Per germline, CDR1 MDHEN and CDR2 SYDVKM. Here the CDR3 DNA reads TGTGCCGTAGGGAGGAATGGATACGAGCAGTACTTC. This codes for CAVGRNGYEQYF.

This clone was detected a few times. CDR3 protein: CASRYSDRNYEKLFF. The CDR3 bases are TGTGCCAGTAGATACTCGGACAGGAATTATGAAAAACTGTTTTTT. The chain has TRBV19 and TRBJ1-4; TRBD1 agrees at 7 bases. The germline V gene encodes CDR1 LNHDA and CDR2 SQIVND (reference sequence). J gave up 6 bases and V 6 bases, and 10 bases lay outside the gene matches. The CDR3 covers 15 residues.

This clone was seen only once. The chain is built from TRBV3-1 (or the pseudogene TRBV3-2) and TRBJ2-1; 11 bases agree with TRBD2. The CDR3 contains 17 residues. With V trimmed by 3 bases and J by 9 bases, 13 bases remained unmatched. Germline V gives CDR1 LGHDT, CDR2 YNNKEL (reference sequence). The CDR3 coding sequence is TGTGCCAGCAGCCAGGATGCCAGACTAGCGGGGAGGGGTGAGCAGTTCTTC. Protein product: CASSQDARLAGRGEQFF.

This CDR3 is CASSPGTESSYGYTF. The CDR3, as DNA: TGTGCCAGCTCACCTGGGACAGAGAGTTCCTATGGCTACACCTTC. The chain recombines TRBV18 with TRBJ1-2, with 7 positions matching TRBD1. With V trimmed by 3 bases and J by 4 bases, 8 bases remained unmatched. Germline V gene sequence: CDR1 KGHSH, CDR2 LQKENI. This CDR3 comprises 15 residues.

J is TRBJ1-6 and V is TRBV6-6; D might be TRBD1 (5 bases). The CDR3 contains 15 residues. Trimming shortened V by 6 bases and J by 5 bases, and 14 bases separated the two germline ends. Germline V gives CDR1 MNHNY, CDR2 SVGAGI (reference sequence). Here the CDR3 DNA reads TGTGCCAGCAGCCCCTCGGGGGACCATAATTCACCCCTCCACTTT. Its translation is CASSPSGDHNSPLHF.

This chain connects TRBV6-6 to TRBJ2-3, with 7 bases that match TRBD2. Germline V gene data show CDR1 as MNHNY and CDR2 as SVGAGI (reference sequence). This CDR3 spans 14 amino acids. V gave up 2 bases and J gave up 7 bases; unmatched junction bases: 6. The CDR3 nucleotides are TGTGCCAGCAGTTACATGACTAGCAGGAATACGCAGTATTTT. Encoded protein: CASSYMTSRNTQYF.

The chain is built from TRBV19 and TRBJ1-2, with 10 bases that match TRBD1. Germline CDR1 is LNHDA and CDR2 is SQIVND (reference sequence). Germline trimming cut 5 bases from V and 5 bases from J; bases unmatched to any gene: 8. There are 15 residues in the CDR3. The CDR3: CASSAETGGGYGYTF. The CDR3 DNA sequence: TGTGCCAGTAGTGCGGAGACAGGGGGCGGTTATGGCTACACCTTC.

This clone was counted once. The chain joins TRBV2 to TRBJ1-5, with a weak D call TRBD1 (5 bases). The V gene's germline CDR1 is SNHLY and CDR2 FYNNEI. The CDR3 has 14 amino acids. V lost 5 bases to trimming and J lost 3 bases, with 11 bases between them. The CDR3 here is CASSLGDYNQPQHF. The CDR3 DNA reads as TGTGCCAGCAGTTTAGGGGATTACAATCAGCCCCAGCATTTT.